These T cell receptor beta chains were read from a single sample in a study of blood T cell repertoires in COVID-19. Sequencing was performed with immunoSEQ multiplex PCR; in TCRdb, only in-frame clones are kept and a portion is missing. The table lists 100,000 or so clones, about 80% of them singletons, with approximately 11% in the top ten. Sequencing input: peripheral blood. The source is a man between 65 and 85 years old with active or convalescent COVID-19. Each CDR3 is given with its conserved first and last residue. The D gene is left open where the match is weak. The size of a clone is reported for some rows only, either as once, few or many, or as a class for expanded clones.

>few|TRBV6-5|.|TRBJ1-2
TGTGCCAGCAGTTACGGGGGGTCCTATGGCTACACCTTC
CASSYGGSYGYTF
>.|TRBV6-2/TRBV6-3|TRBD1|TRBJ1-2
TGTGCCAGCAGTTACAGAGGACAGGCTACGTCGGGCTACACCTTC
CASSYRGQATSGYTF
>.|TRBV10-3|.|TRBJ1-1
TGTGCCATCAGTGAGCTCAGGGGAGGGCTTAACACTGAAGCTTTCTTT
CAISELRGGLNTEAFF
>.|TRBV30|.|TRBJ2-1
TGTGCCTGGAGTGGCCCCTTTAGAAGCGGGCACAATGAGCAGTTCTTC
CAWSGPFRSGHNEQFF
>.|TRBV5-1|TRBD1|TRBJ1-1
TGCGCCAGCAGCTGGACAGGGGCGAACACTGAAGCTTTCTTT
CASSWTGANTEAFF
>.|TRBV7-6|.|TRBJ2-7
TGTGCCAGCAGCTTAACACTACAGGGTGGCGAGCAGTACTTC
CASSLTLQGGEQYF
>.|TRBV18|TRBD2|TRBJ2-7
TGTGCCAGCTCACAGTTACTAGCGGAGTACTACGAGCAGTACTTC
CASSQLLAEYYEQYF
>.|TRBV30|TRBD1|TRBJ2-7
TGTGCCTGGAGTCGGGACAGCTACGAGCAGTACTTC
CAWSRDSYEQYF
>.|TRBV7-6|.|TRBJ2-7
TGTGCCAGCAGCGCTCGCGGCTACGAGCAGTACTTC
CASSARGYEQYF
>.|TRBV2|.|TRBJ2-5
TGTGCCAGCGGGGTTCGGGGCCAAGAGACCCAGTACTTC
CASGVRGQETQYF
>.|TRBV3-1/TRBV3-2|.|TRBJ1-1
TGTGCCAGCAGCCCCGGGTCCCTCGGCACTGAAGCTTTCTTT
CASSPGSLGTEAFF
>.|TRBV6-5|.|TRBJ2-3
TGTGCCAGCAGTTACTTCGGGAGCACAGATACGCAGTATTTT
CASSYFGSTDTQYF
>.|TRBV30|.|TRBJ2-1
TGTGCCTGGAGGCGGCAGGCCCAGGAGGAGTTCTTC
CAWRRQAQEEFF
>.|TRBV27|TRBD1|TRBJ1-6
TGTGCCAGTAGGGGACAGGGCAATTCACCCCTCCACTTT
CASRGQGNSPLHF
>once|TRBV6-5|.|TRBJ1-4
TGTGCCAGCAGCCCCCGTCAGGAAAAACTGTTTTTT
CASSPRQEKLFF
>.|TRBV5-1|.|TRBJ1-1
TGCGCCAGCAGCTTGGCTGCAGGCTTGAACACTGAAGCTTTCTTT
CASSLAAGLNTEAFF
>.|TRBV27|TRBD1|TRBJ2-5
TGTGCCAGCAGTCCCCGCAGGGGGAACCTGGAGACCCAGTACTTC
CASSPRRGNLETQYF
>.|TRBV3-1/TRBV3-2|.|TRBJ2-1
TGTGCCAGCAGCCATGAGTACAATGAGCAGTTCTTC
CASSHEYNEQFF
>.|TRBV6-5|TRBD2|TRBJ2-5
TGTGCCAGCAGGGCTAGCGGGGGAAGCCCAGAGACCCAGTACTTC
CASRASGGSPETQYF
>.|TRBV7-2|.|TRBJ1-6
TGTGCCAGCAGCTTGAGGAATTCACCCCTCCACTTT
CASSLRNSPLHF
>.|TRBV15|TRBD2|TRBJ2-1
TGTGCCACCAGCAGACCCTTAGCGGGGGGGCACAATGAGCAGTTCTTC
CATSRPLAGGHNEQFF
>few|TRBV10-3|.|TRBJ1-1
TGTGCCATCAGTGCGCAGGGTCGGAACACTGAAGCTTTCTTT
CAISAQGRNTEAFF
>.|TRBV4-2|.|TRBJ2-1
TGTGCCAGCAGCCCCTTGGGACTGAGGGATAGAAATGAGCAGTTCTTC
CASSPLGLRDRNEQFF
>.|TRBV4-1|.|TRBJ1-4
TGCGCCAGCAGCCGGAACTTCCCCAGGGCTGAAAAACTGTTTTTT
CASSRNFPRAEKLFF
>.|TRBV4-3|.|TRBJ2-3
TGCGCCAGCAGCCAAGATTTTTGGGGGGACTCCACAGATACGCAGTATTTT
CASSQDFWGDSTDTQYF
>.|TRBV3-1/TRBV3-2|.|TRBJ2-5
TGTGCCAGCAGCCAAGATACCACAGTTGACGAAGAGACCCAGTACTTC
CASSQDTTVDEETQYF
>once|TRBV20-1|TRBD1|TRBJ1-2
TGCAGTGCTAGTAGACAGGGGATCTATGGCTACACCTTC
CSASRQGIYGYTF
>.|TRBV30|TRBD1|TRBJ1-1
TGTGCCTGGAGTTTCACAGGGGGCACTGAAGCTTTCTTT
CAWSFTGGTEAFF
>once|TRBV14|TRBD2|TRBJ2-1
TGTGCCAGCAGCCCAATCCGGACTAGCGGGGACTATGAGCAGTTCTTC
CASSPIRTSGDYEQFF
>once|TRBV25-1|TRBD1|TRBJ2-5
TGTGCCAGCAGTGACCCACCCGGACAGGTTTCGGAGACCCAGTACTTC
CASSDPPGQVSETQYF
>.|TRBV10-3|.|TRBJ2-2
TGTGCCATCAGTGAGTCGAGAGGGATCGCTAACACCGGGGAGCTGTTTTTT
CAISESRGIANTGELFF
>.|TRBV4-1|.|TRBJ1-2
TGCGCCAGCAGCCAAGGCAACAGCAACTATGGCTACACCTTC
CASSQGNSNYGYTF
>.|TRBV6-4|TRBD1|TRBJ2-2
TGTGCCAGCAGAGGACAGGGGGTGGCCGGGGAGCTGTTTTTT
CASRGQGVAGELFF
>.|TRBV29-1|TRBD2|TRBJ2-1
TGCAGCGTAAATCGACTAGCGGGGTACAATGAGCAGTTCTTC
CSVNRLAGYNEQFF
>.|TRBV27|.|TRBJ1-1
TGTGCCAGCAGTACCGTCGGGGGGAACACTGAAGCTTTCTTT
CASSTVGGNTEAFF
>.|TRBV4-1|.|TRBJ1-4
TGCGCCAGCAGCTCGCAGACATCCGGCCGTGAAAAACTGTTTTTT
CASSSQTSGREKLFF
>.|TRBV5-4|TRBD2|TRBJ2-1
TGTGCCAGCAGCCATAGCGGGGGTGATAATGAGCAGTTCTTC
CASSHSGGDNEQFF
>.|TRBV7-9|.|TRBJ1-6
TGTGCCAGCAGCCCCAGCGGGAGCTCCTATAATTCACCCCTCCACTTT
CASSPSGSSYNSPLHF
>.|TRBV9|TRBD2|TRBJ2-3
TGTGCCAGCAGCGTAAGACTAGCGGGGGGGCCAGCAGATACGCAGTATTTT
CASSVRLAGGPADTQYF
>.|TRBV21-1|.|TRBJ1-2
TGTGCCAGCAGGAACCAGGGAAAGAGGCGAAGGTATGGCTACACCTTC
CASRNQGKRRRYGYTF
>few|TRBV19|.|TRBJ2-3
TGTGCCAGTAGGAGGGATTCAGCGGCCACAGATACGCAGTATTTT
CASRRDSAATDTQYF
>.|TRBV7-9|TRBD1|TRBJ2-7
TGTGCCAGCAGCTCCATGGGACAGGGGTCCTCCTACGAGCAGTACTTC
CASSSMGQGSSYEQYF
>once|TRBV6-6|.|TRBJ2-7
TGTGCCAGCGTTGGGGGGTCGGGACCAACTCCCTACGAGCAGTACTTC
CASVGGSGPTPYEQYF
>.|TRBV30|.|TRBJ2-1
TGTGCCTGGAGACTGACAGCCAAGGCCTACAATGAGCAGTTCTTC
CAWRLTAKAYNEQFF
>.|TRBV10-2|.|TRBJ1-6
TGCGCCAGCACGGACAACTCCTATAATTCACCCCTCCACTTT
CASTDNSYNSPLHF
>.|TRBV7-3|.|TRBJ2-5
TGTGCCAGCAGCCAAGGGGGGGAGGACGAGACCCAGTACTTC
CASSQGGEDETQYF
>once|TRBV6-5|TRBD1|TRBJ1-2
TGTGCCAGCAGTTGGAGGGGGCCCCTGAATCACTATGGCTACACCTTC
CASSWRGPLNHYGYTF
>.|TRBV5-4|.|TRBJ2-3
TGTGCCAGCAGCTTGGACACCCTTAGCACAGATACGCAGTATTTT
CASSLDTLSTDTQYF
>.|TRBV5-6|TRBD1|TRBJ2-1
TGTGCCAGCAGCTCCGGGACAGTATACTACAATGAGCAGTTCTTC
CASSSGTVYYNEQFF
>.|TRBV23-1|.|TRBJ1-4
TGCGCCAGCAGTCAAGATGAGGAGGAAAAGGAAGGTGAAAAACTGTTTTTT
CASSQDEEEKEGEKLFF
>.|TRBV27|.|TRBJ2-1
TGTGCCAGCAAGACAGGGAGGTATCTAATCGGTGAGCAGTTCTTC
CASKTGRYLIGEQFF
>few|TRBV4-3|.|TRBJ2-5
TGCGCCAGCAGCCAATCAACCGGGACTTTAGAGACCCAGTACTTC
CASSQSTGTLETQYF
>.|TRBV24-1|TRBD2|TRBJ2-5
TGTGCCACCAGTGGGCCAGCGGGGGTTGAGACCCAGTACTTC
CATSGPAGVETQYF
>.|TRBV11-3|.|TRBJ2-5
TGTGCCAGCAGCTCCCTAGAGTTGGAGACCCAGTACTTC
CASSSLELETQYF
>.|TRBV5-1|TRBD1|TRBJ2-1
TGCGCCAGCAGCTTGGTTCGATTGACAGGGTTTGATGAGCAGTTCTTC
CASSLVRLTGFDEQFF
>.|TRBV3-1/TRBV3-2|TRBD2|TRBJ2-7
TGTGCCAGCAGCCAAGGACTAGCGGTTACCTACGAGCAGTACTTC
CASSQGLAVTYEQYF
>once|TRBV6-5|TRBD1|TRBJ1-2
TGTGCCAGCACCACGACCAGGGGGTATGGCTACACCTTC
CASTTTRGYGYTF
>once|TRBV6-4|.|TRBJ2-1
TGTGCCAGCAGTGATCAGGCGCAAATTGGCAATGAGCAGTTCTTC
CASSDQAQIGNEQFF
>.|TRBV9|TRBD2|TRBJ2-7
TGTGCCAGCAGCCCAGCAGCGACTAGCGGGGGGACCGAGCAGTACTTC
CASSPAATSGGTEQYF
>.|TRBV7-2|TRBD1|TRBJ1-2
TGTGCCAGCACCCCGGGGACAGCTAACTATGGCTACACCTTC
CASTPGTANYGYTF